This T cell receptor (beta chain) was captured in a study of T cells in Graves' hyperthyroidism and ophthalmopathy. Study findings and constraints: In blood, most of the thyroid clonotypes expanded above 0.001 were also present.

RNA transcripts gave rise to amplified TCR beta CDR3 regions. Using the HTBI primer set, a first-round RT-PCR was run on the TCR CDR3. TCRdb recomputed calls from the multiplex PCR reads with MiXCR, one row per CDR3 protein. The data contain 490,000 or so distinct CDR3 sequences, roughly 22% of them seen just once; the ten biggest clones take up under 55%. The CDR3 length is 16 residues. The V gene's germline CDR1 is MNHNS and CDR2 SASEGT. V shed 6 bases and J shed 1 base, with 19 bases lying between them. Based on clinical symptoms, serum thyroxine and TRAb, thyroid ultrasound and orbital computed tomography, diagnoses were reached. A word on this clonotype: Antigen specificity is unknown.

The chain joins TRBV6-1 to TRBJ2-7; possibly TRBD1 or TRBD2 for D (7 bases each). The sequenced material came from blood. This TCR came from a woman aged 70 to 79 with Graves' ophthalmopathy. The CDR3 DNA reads TGTGCCAGCAGCCAGGGGGGGGGGGGATATTCCTACGAGCAGTACTTC. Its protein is CASSQGGGGYSYEQYF.